This TCR beta chain is from a study of T cell responses to AZD1222 COVID-19 vaccine. Overall study results and limits: Dominant at 160-218 and 743-854, vaccine-associated CD4 TCRs also spanned spike. Repertoire sampling occurred only after the peak T cell response.

This clone turned up a few times. Its antigen remains unidentified. Generated by immunoSEQ multiplex PCR, the TCRdb table keeps only in-frame clones and is missing some. The table records approximately 120,000 clones, about 90% of them present only once. This specimen was peripheral blood, taken on day 0 of AZD1222 vaccination. This TCR derives from an adult in good health.

CDR3 coding DNA: TGTGCCAGTAACCCCCTGGACCAGGACACCGGGGAGCTGTTTTTT. The encoded protein is CASNPLDQDTGELFF. J is TRBJ2-2 and V is TRBV19; D gene uncertain. V gave up 7 bases and J gave up 3 bases, with 15 bases separating them. Germline CDR1 and CDR2: LNHDA and SQIVND (reference sequence). There are 15 residues in the CDR3.